Listed below are T cell receptor beta chains from one sample, sequenced in a study of blood T cell repertoires in COVID-19. Sequenced by immunoSEQ multiplex PCR; TCRdb stores in-frame clones only, minus some. This table holds under 130,000 clones, roughly 88% found once. Sequencing was done on a sample of peripheral blood. These receptors were taken from a human donor in a cohort sampled during active COVID-19. The CDR3 runs from the conserved cysteine through the conserved F or W. D genes are given only for firm matches. Expanded clones are given a class, and other clones once, few, many or no size at all.

len: 14
abundance: NA
d_gene: NA
v_gene: TRBV7-2
j_gene: TRBJ1-4
CDR3nt: TGTGCCAGCACCCAGACAGGCTATGGGGGAAAACTGTTTTTT
CDR3aa: CASTQTGYGGKLFF

len: 12
abundance: NA
d_gene: TRBD1
v_gene: TRBV29-1
j_gene: TRBJ1-4
CDR3nt: TGCAGCGTTGGGGACAGGGGTGAAAAACTGTTTTTT
CDR3aa: CSVGDRGEKLFF

len: 14
abundance: NA
d_gene: NA
v_gene: TRBV18
j_gene: TRBJ1-6
CDR3nt: TGTGCCAGCTCACCGAGCGGGGGGAATTCACCCCTCCACTTT
CDR3aa: CASSPSGGNSPLHF

len: 15
abundance: NA
d_gene: NA
v_gene: TRBV9
j_gene: TRBJ2-7
CDR3nt: TGTGCCAGCAGCGCCGGTCTGCTAGCTGGGTACGAGCAGTACTTC
CDR3aa: CASSAGLLAGYEQYF

len: 14
abundance: few
d_gene: TRBD1
v_gene: TRBV4-1
j_gene: TRBJ1-5
CDR3nt: TGCGCCAGCAGCCAAGGACAGGGGGGGCAGCCCCAGCATTTT
CDR3aa: CASSQGQGGQPQHF

len: 16
abundance: medium-sized
d_gene: NA
v_gene: TRBV7-9
j_gene: TRBJ1-3
CDR3nt: TGTGCCAGCAGCCCAACGAGACTGAGCTCTGGAAACACCATATATTTT
CDR3aa: CASSPTRLSSGNTIYF

len: 16
abundance: NA
d_gene: NA
v_gene: TRBV5-1
j_gene: TRBJ2-5
CDR3nt: TGCGCCAGCAGCGCCGGAGGGACGGCTGGTCTAGAGACCCAGTACTTC
CDR3aa: CASSAGGTAGLETQYF

len: 12
abundance: NA
d_gene: NA
v_gene: TRBV24-1
j_gene: TRBJ2-5
CDR3nt: TGTGCCACCAGTGTGGCCCAAGAGACCCAGTACTTC
CDR3aa: CATSVAQETQYF

len: 13
abundance: NA
d_gene: NA
v_gene: TRBV13
j_gene: TRBJ1-1
CDR3nt: TGTGCCAGCAGACTCTGGGGAGTTCCTGAAGCTTTCTTT
CDR3aa: CASRLWGVPEAFF

len: 14
abundance: few
d_gene: TRBD1
v_gene: TRBV7-2
j_gene: TRBJ2-1
CDR3nt: TGTGCCAGCAGCCCTCGGACAGGGCGCAATGAGCAGTTCTTC
CDR3aa: CASSPRTGRNEQFF

len: 17
abundance: NA
d_gene: TRBD2
v_gene: TRBV18
j_gene: TRBJ2-3
CDR3nt: TGTGCCAGCTCACCACTCGGGTTGGCGGGAGCTGTAGATACGCAGTATTTT
CDR3aa: CASSPLGLAGAVDTQYF

len: 16
abundance: once
d_gene: NA
v_gene: TRBV3-1/TRBV3-2
j_gene: TRBJ2-2
CDR3nt: TGTGCCAGCAGCCAAGTGGGCGGGGTGAACACCGGGGAGCTGTTTTTT
CDR3aa: CASSQVGGVNTGELFF

len: 14
abundance: NA
d_gene: TRBD1
v_gene: TRBV7-2
j_gene: TRBJ1-6
CDR3nt: TGTGCCAGCAGCATGGGACAGGGTGGTTCACCCCTCCACTTT
CDR3aa: CASSMGQGGSPLHF

len: 13
abundance: once
d_gene: NA
v_gene: TRBV5-1
j_gene: TRBJ1-2
CDR3nt: TGCGCCAGCAGCTTGGGACAGAAGGATGGCTACACCTTC
CDR3aa: CASSLGQKDGYTF

len: 13
abundance: once
d_gene: NA
v_gene: TRBV7-3
j_gene: TRBJ2-1
CDR3nt: TGTGCCAGCAGGTACCCGGGATCAGATGAGCAGTTCTTC
CDR3aa: CASRYPGSDEQFF

len: 14
abundance: NA
d_gene: NA
v_gene: TRBV29-1
j_gene: TRBJ2-7
CDR3nt: TGCAGCGTTGCCACGACAGGACACTCCTACGAGCAGTACTTC
CDR3aa: CSVATTGHSYEQYF

len: 16
abundance: NA
d_gene: TRBD2
v_gene: TRBV28
j_gene: TRBJ2-7
CDR3nt: TGTGCCAGCAGCCCGCCCGGACTAGCGGGAGGGCCTGAGCAGTACTTC
CDR3aa: CASSPPGLAGGPEQYF

len: 16
abundance: NA
d_gene: TRBD1
v_gene: TRBV19
j_gene: TRBJ2-1
CDR3nt: TGTGCCAGTTCTTCAACCGGGACAGGGACAAACAATGAGCAGTTCTTC
CDR3aa: CASSSTGTGTNNEQFF

len: 16
abundance: NA
d_gene: NA
v_gene: TRBV7-9
j_gene: TRBJ2-1
CDR3nt: TGTGCCAGCAGCGTCAGACTAGACCAGAGGCACAATGAGCAGTTCTTC
CDR3aa: CASSVRLDQRHNEQFF

len: 17
abundance: NA
d_gene: NA
v_gene: TRBV5-1
j_gene: TRBJ2-7
CDR3nt: TGCGCCAGCAGCTTATTGGCAGGGGGACTAGTCTCCTACGAGCAGTACTTC
CDR3aa: CASSLLAGGLVSYEQYF

len: 16
abundance: NA
d_gene: TRBD2
v_gene: TRBV5-1
j_gene: TRBJ2-7
CDR3nt: TGCGCCAGCAGCTCGACTAGCGGGAGGGCCTTCTACGAGCAGTACTTC
CDR3aa: CASSSTSGRAFYEQYF

len: 15
abundance: NA
d_gene: NA
v_gene: TRBV4-2
j_gene: TRBJ2-1
CDR3nt: TGTGCCAGCAGCCAAGGAGATGGACTACACAATGAGCAGTTCTTC
CDR3aa: CASSQGDGLHNEQFF

len: 15
abundance: NA
d_gene: TRBD1
v_gene: TRBV7-3
j_gene: TRBJ1-1
CDR3nt: TGTGCCAGCAGCCCCGAACCGGGACAGGGGGCTCAAGCTTTCTTT
CDR3aa: CASSPEPGQGAQAFF

len: 17
abundance: NA
d_gene: TRBD2
v_gene: TRBV27
j_gene: TRBJ2-3
CDR3nt: TGTGCCAGCAGTTTTGCCTCGACTAGCGGGAGCACAGATACGCAGTATTTT
CDR3aa: CASSFASTSGSTDTQYF

len: 13
abundance: NA
d_gene: NA
v_gene: TRBV27
j_gene: TRBJ2-2
CDR3nt: TGTGCCAGCAGTTCTTCCTTCACCGGGGAGCTGTTTTTT
CDR3aa: CASSSSFTGELFF

len: 17
abundance: NA
d_gene: TRBD1
v_gene: TRBV25-1
j_gene: TRBJ2-2
CDR3nt: TGTGCCAGCAGTGAACCCGGACAGGGGGTAGGGACCGGGGAGCTGTTTTTT
CDR3aa: CASSEPGQGVGTGELFF

len: 15
abundance: NA
d_gene: NA
v_gene: TRBV6-2/TRBV6-3
j_gene: TRBJ2-2
CDR3nt: TGTGCCAGCAGTTACGGGGGCGGGAGCACCGGGGAGCTGTTTTTT
CDR3aa: CASSYGGGSTGELFF

len: 13
abundance: once
d_gene: TRBD1
v_gene: TRBV29-1
j_gene: TRBJ1-2
CDR3nt: TGCAGCGTTTCCGGACAGGGGGCGTGGGGCTACACCTTC
CDR3aa: CSVSGQGAWGYTF

len: 15
abundance: NA
d_gene: TRBD1
v_gene: TRBV5-1
j_gene: TRBJ1-1
CDR3nt: TGCGCCAGCAGCGTCCGGGACAGGGCGAACACTGAAGCTTTCTTT
CDR3aa: CASSVRDRANTEAFF

len: 17
abundance: NA
d_gene: TRBD1
v_gene: TRBV30
j_gene: TRBJ1-4
CDR3nt: TGTGCCTGGAAAAGGACAGGGGGCATCGGTCGGGATGAAAAACTGTTTTTT
CDR3aa: CAWKRTGGIGRDEKLFF

len: 17
abundance: NA
d_gene: NA
v_gene: TRBV7-2
j_gene: TRBJ2-3
CDR3nt: TGTGCCAGCAGCTTCGGGGGTGGTGGTCGACTCACAGATACGCAGTATTTT
CDR3aa: CASSFGGGGRLTDTQYF

len: 17
abundance: once
d_gene: NA
v_gene: TRBV14
j_gene: TRBJ2-1
CDR3nt: TGTGCCAGCAGCCAAGATCTCCGCGGGAAGACCTACAATGAGCAGTTCTTC
CDR3aa: CASSQDLRGKTYNEQFF

len: 14
abundance: NA
d_gene: NA
v_gene: TRBV6-1
j_gene: TRBJ2-7
CDR3nt: TGTGCCAGCAGTGATAGGGGTTTCTCCTACGAGCAGTACTTC
CDR3aa: CASSDRGFSYEQYF

len: 16
abundance: NA
d_gene: TRBD2
v_gene: TRBV6-5
j_gene: TRBJ2-1
CDR3nt: TGTGCCAGCAGTTACTCGAGGACTAGCGGGAGAGGTGAGCAGTTCTTC
CDR3aa: CASSYSRTSGRGEQFF

len: 15
abundance: NA
d_gene: NA
v_gene: TRBV19
j_gene: TRBJ1-4
CDR3nt: TGTGCCAGTAGTGATGACAGCCGGAGTAATGAAAAACTGTTTTTT
CDR3aa: CASSDDSRSNEKLFF

len: 19
abundance: NA
d_gene: TRBD2
v_gene: TRBV5-1
j_gene: TRBJ2-1
CDR3nt: TGCGCCAGCAGCGCCCTGGGTAGCGGGGGGGCTATCGGGTACAATGAGCAGTTCTTC
CDR3aa: CASSALGSGGAIGYNEQFF

len: 12
abundance: NA
d_gene: NA
v_gene: TRBV10-3
j_gene: TRBJ1-3
CDR3nt: TGTGCCCTCGCGTCGGCTGGAAACACCATATATTTT
CDR3aa: CALASAGNTIYF

len: 13
abundance: NA
d_gene: NA
v_gene: TRBV6-5
j_gene: TRBJ1-1
CDR3nt: TGTGCCAGCAGTTACAGGCGGCACACTGAAGCTTTCTTT
CDR3aa: CASSYRRHTEAFF

len: 15
abundance: NA
d_gene: NA
v_gene: TRBV7-8
j_gene: TRBJ1-1
CDR3nt: TGTGCCAGCAGCTTAACCTCAGACAGGAACACTGAAGCTTTCTTT
CDR3aa: CASSLTSDRNTEAFF

len: 14
abundance: NA
d_gene: NA
v_gene: TRBV7-9
j_gene: TRBJ2-7
CDR3nt: TGTGCCAGCAGCTTAGCAGGGAGCTCCTACGAGCAGTACTTC
CDR3aa: CASSLAGSSYEQYF

len: 13
abundance: NA
d_gene: NA
v_gene: TRBV18
j_gene: TRBJ1-2
CDR3nt: TGTGCCAGCTCACCCGACAGTAACTATGGCTACACCTTC
CDR3aa: CASSPDSNYGYTF

len: 14
abundance: NA
d_gene: NA
v_gene: TRBV7-2
j_gene: TRBJ1-1
CDR3nt: TGTGCCAGCAGCTTAATCCCAGGGGAAACTGAAGCTTTCTTT
CDR3aa: CASSLIPGETEAFF

len: 17
abundance: NA
d_gene: NA
v_gene: TRBV30
j_gene: TRBJ2-1
CDR3nt: TGTGCCTGGAGTGATCGTCGGGAGCCCCTAACCTACAATGAGCAGTTCTTC
CDR3aa: CAWSDRREPLTYNEQFF

len: 14
abundance: NA
d_gene: NA
v_gene: TRBV19
j_gene: TRBJ2-3
CDR3nt: TGTGCCAGTAGTATGGGACTGAGCACAGATACGCAGTATTTT
CDR3aa: CASSMGLSTDTQYF

len: 12
abundance: NA
d_gene: NA
v_gene: TRBV4-3
j_gene: TRBJ2-3
CDR3nt: TGCGCCAGCAGCCAAGAGAGAGATACGCAGTATTTT
CDR3aa: CASSQERDTQYF

len: 13
abundance: few
d_gene: NA
v_gene: TRBV5-1
j_gene: TRBJ1-2
CDR3nt: TGCGCCAGCAGCCCCGGGGACAACGCGGGCTACACCTTC
CDR3aa: CASSPGDNAGYTF